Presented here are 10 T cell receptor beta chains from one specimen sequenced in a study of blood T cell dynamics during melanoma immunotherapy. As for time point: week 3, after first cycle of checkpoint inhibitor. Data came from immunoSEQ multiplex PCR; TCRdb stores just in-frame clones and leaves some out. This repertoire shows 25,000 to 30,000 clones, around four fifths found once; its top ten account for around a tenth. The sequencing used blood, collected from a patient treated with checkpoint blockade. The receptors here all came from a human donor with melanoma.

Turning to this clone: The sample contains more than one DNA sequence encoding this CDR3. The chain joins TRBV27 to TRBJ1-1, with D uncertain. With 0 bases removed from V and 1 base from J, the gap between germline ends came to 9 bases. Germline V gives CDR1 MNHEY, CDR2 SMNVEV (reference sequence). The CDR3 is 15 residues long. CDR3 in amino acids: CASSLSNKGNTEAFF. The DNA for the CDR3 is TGTGCCAGCAGTTTATCTAATAAAGGGAACACTGAAGCTTTCTTT.

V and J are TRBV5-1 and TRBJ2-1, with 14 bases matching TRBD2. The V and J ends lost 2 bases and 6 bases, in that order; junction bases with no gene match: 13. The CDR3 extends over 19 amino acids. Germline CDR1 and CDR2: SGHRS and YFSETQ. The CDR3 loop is CASSFRPSGLAGGGNEQFF. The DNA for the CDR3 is TGCGCCAGCAGCTTCCGACCATCCGGACTAGCGGGAGGCGGCAATGAGCAGTTCTTC.

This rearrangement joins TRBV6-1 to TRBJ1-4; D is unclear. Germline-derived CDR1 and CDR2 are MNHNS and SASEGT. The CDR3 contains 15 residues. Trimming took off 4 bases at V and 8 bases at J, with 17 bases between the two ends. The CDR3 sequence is CASSGSAGESEKLFF. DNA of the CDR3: TGTGCCAGCAGTGGGTCGGCTGGAGAAAGCGAAAAACTGTTTTTT.

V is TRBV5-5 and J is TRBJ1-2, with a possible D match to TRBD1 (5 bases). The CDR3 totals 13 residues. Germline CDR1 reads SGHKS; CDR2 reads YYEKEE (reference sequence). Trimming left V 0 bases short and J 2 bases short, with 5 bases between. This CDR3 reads CASSLGGNYGYTF. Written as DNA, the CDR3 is TGTGCCAGCAGCTTGGGGGGGAACTATGGCTACACCTTC.

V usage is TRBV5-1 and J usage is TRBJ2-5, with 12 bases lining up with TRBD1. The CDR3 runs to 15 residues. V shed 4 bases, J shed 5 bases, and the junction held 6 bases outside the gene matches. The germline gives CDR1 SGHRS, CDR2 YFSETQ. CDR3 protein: CASSPGQGAGETQYF. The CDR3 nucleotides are TGCGCCAGCAGCCCGGGACAGGGGGCCGGGGAGACCCAGTACTTC.

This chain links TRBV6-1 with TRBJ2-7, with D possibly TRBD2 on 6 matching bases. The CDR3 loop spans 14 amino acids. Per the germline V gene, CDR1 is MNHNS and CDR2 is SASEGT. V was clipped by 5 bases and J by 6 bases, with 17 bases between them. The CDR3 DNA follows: TGTGCCAGCAGTAGTTTCAGCGGGCTGCGCGAGCAGTACTTC. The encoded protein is CASSSFSGLREQYF.

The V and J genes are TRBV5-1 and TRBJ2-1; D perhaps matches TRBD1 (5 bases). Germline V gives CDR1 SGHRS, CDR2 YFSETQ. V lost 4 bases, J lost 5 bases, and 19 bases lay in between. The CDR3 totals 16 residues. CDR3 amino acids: CASSPRDRYLDNEQFF. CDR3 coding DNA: TGCGCCAGCAGCCCTCGAGACAGATACCTAGACAATGAGCAGTTCTTC.

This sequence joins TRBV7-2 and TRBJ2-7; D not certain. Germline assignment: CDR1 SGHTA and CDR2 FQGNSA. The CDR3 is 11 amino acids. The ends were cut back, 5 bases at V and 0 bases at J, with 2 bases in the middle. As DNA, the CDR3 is TGTGCCAGCAGCCCCTCCTACGAGCAGTACTTC. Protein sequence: CASSPSYEQYF. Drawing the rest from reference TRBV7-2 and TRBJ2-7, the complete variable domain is GAGVSQSPSNKVTEKGKDVELRCDPISGHTALYWYRQSLGQGLEFLIYFQGNSAPDKSGLPSDRFSAERTGGSVSTLTIQRTQQEDSAVYLCASSPSYEQYFGPGTRLTVT.

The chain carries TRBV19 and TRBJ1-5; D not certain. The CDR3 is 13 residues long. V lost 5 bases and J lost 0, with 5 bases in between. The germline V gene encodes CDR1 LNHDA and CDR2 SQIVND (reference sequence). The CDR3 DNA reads TGTGCCAGTAGTCGGGATAGCAATCAGCCCCAGCATTTT. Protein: CASSRDSNQPQHF.

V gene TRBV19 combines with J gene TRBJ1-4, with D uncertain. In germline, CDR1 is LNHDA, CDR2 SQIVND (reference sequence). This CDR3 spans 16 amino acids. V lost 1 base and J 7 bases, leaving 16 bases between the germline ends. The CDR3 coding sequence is TGTGCCAGTAGTATAGGTGGCCTCGGTGGAGGTGAAAAACTGTTTTTT. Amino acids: CASSIGGLGGGEKLFF.